These 21 T cell receptor beta chains share one sample of origin, sequenced in a study of CD8 T cells in ankylosing spondylitis. MiXCR, run by TCRdb on the 5' RACE reads, gives a single entry per CDR3 protein. The data hold approximately 200,000 distinct CDR3 sequences, with over 10% observed a single time. Sequences were obtained from blood, either unsorted or a sorted T cell fraction (not recorded which). These receptor sequences come from a female donor with ankylosing spondylitis or in good health (not recorded which).

The chain is built from TRBV20-1 and TRBJ1-2; TRBD1 matches 8 bases. From germline, CDR1 is DFQATT and CDR2 SNEGSKA (reference sequence). The junction had 18 bases not matched to a gene; V was cut back by 5 bases and J by 4 bases. The CDR3 runs to 17 residues. The CDR3 loop reads CSAQLRGLGQGGYGYTF. CDR3 nucleotide sequence: TGCAGTGCTCAGCTCAGGGGGCTTGGCCAGGGCGGCTATGGCTACACCTTC.

This clonotype was recorded many times. The chain carries TRBV28 and TRBJ2-1; 7 bases fit TRBD2. Unmatched junction bases numbered 12, after V lost 4 bases and J lost 0 bases. Germline assignment: CDR1 MDHEN and CDR2 SYDVKM. The CDR3 extends over 18 amino acids. In nucleotides, the CDR3 is TGTGCCAGCAGTTCACCCAAATCTAGCGGAAGCTCCTACAATGAGCAGTTCTTC. Amino acid sequence: CASSSPKSSGSSYNEQFF.

This clonotype was counted many times. V is TRBV5-1 and J is TRBJ2-4; TRBD1 matches at 10 bases. With V trimmed by 0 bases and J by 1 base, 1 base remained unmatched. The CDR3 extends over 16 amino acids. Looked up from germline, CDR1 is SGHRS and CDR2 is YFSETQ. The CDR3: CASSLGQGAAKNIQYF. The CDR3 DNA reads TGCGCCAGCAGCTTGGGACAGGGGGCGGCCAAAAACATTCAGTACTTC. The entire variable domain, with the rest obtained from reference TRBV5-1 and TRBJ2-4, is as follows: KAGVTQTPRYLIKTRGQQVTLSCSPISGHRSVSWYQQTPGQGLQFLFEYFSETQRNKGNFPGRFSGRQFSNSRSEMNVSTLELGDSALYLCASSLGQGAAKNIQYFGAGTRLSVL.

In this sample, this clonotype turned up many times. The CDR3 nucleotides read TGTGCCAGCAGCCCGGGACAGTCTGAATCTGGTGAGCAGTTCTTC. Translated: CASSPGQSESGEQFF. The genes are TRBV5-5 and TRBJ2-1; 7 nucleotides line up with TRBD1. This CDR3 comprises 15 residues. Germline V gives CDR1 SGHKS, CDR2 YYEKEE (reference sequence). V gave up 4 bases and J gave up 9 bases; unmatched junction bases: 13.

V is TRBV18 and J is TRBJ1-4, with D possibly being TRBD1 (5 bases). V lost 0 bases and J lost 4, with 6 bases in between. CDR3 length equals 14 residues. From germline, CDR1 is KGHSH and CDR2 LQKENI. CDR3 DNA: TGTGCCAGCTCACCACCGGGGCTTAATGAAAAACTGTTTTTT. Translated, it gives CASSPPGLNEKLFF.

This clonotype was recorded a few times. V is TRBV6-5 and J is TRBJ2-6; D remains ambiguous. This CDR3 contains 18 residues. Germline V lookup: CDR1 MNHEY, CDR2 SVGAGI. V was shortened by 1 base and J by 2 bases, with 15 bases between the two germline ends. In nucleotides, the CDR3 is TGTGCCAGCAGTTACTACGGCGGAAATTCACCTGGGGCCAACGTCCTGACTTTC. It codes for CASSYYGGNSPGANVLTF.

This clonotype was counted a few times. The chain carries TRBV6-1 and TRBJ2-1; D ambiguous. CDR1 and CDR2 from the germline V gene are MNHNS and SASEGT. The CDR3 runs 12 residues. V was cut by 6 bases and J by 10 bases, with 13 bases left in between. The CDR3 here is CASRTTGYEQFF. CDR3 bases: TGTGCCAGCAGGACCACCGGCTACGAGCAGTTCTTC.

The V and J genes are TRBV7-9 and TRBJ1-2; 9 nucleotides match TRBD1. Trimming took 0 bases from V and 4 from J; bases not matched to a gene: 9. Germline V gene data show CDR1 as SEHNR and CDR2 as FQNEAQ (reference sequence). CDR3 length equals 17 residues. The CDR3 here is CASSLATGGGGVYGYTF. The CDR3 DNA is TGTGCCAGCAGCTTAGCGACAGGGGGAGGCGGTGTCTATGGCTACACCTTC.

This clonotype was seen repeatedly, ten times or more. The chain couples TRBV5-5 to TRBJ2-2, with unresolved D. Trimming left V 3 bases short and J 2 bases short, with 17 bases between. Germline assignment: CDR1 SGHKS and CDR2 YYEKEE (reference sequence). The CDR3 has 17 amino acids. CDR3 region: CASSSLLVASNTGELFF. DNA of the CDR3: TGTGCCAGCAGCTCGCTGTTGGTCGCGTCTAACACCGGGGAGCTGTTTTTT.

This clonotype was recorded at least ten times. J is TRBJ2-3 and V is TRBV12-3 or TRBV12-4; D is uncertain. The CDR3 length is 11 residues. Trimming removed 8 bases at V and 0 bases at J, with 3 bases between. CDR3 amino acids: CASLSTDTQYF. The CDR3, as DNA: TGTGCCAGCTTAAGCACAGATACGCAGTATTTT.

This clonotype was observed a handful of times. CDR3 DNA: TGTGCCAGCAGCGATTATCTCCCCGGGACTAGCGGGAGGGCCTTCCAAGAGACCCAGTACTTC. Protein: CASSDYLPGTSGRAFQETQYF. The chain carries TRBV11-1 and TRBJ2-5; 16 bases match TRBD2. This CDR3 is 21 amino acids long. V lost 5 bases and J lost 1; bases outside the gene matches: 16. CDR1 SGHAT and CDR2 FQDESV come from the germline V gene (reference sequence).

This clonotype was recorded many times. This chain uses TRBV12-3 or TRBV12-4 with TRBJ2-2; D tentatively reads TRBD1 or TRBD2 (5 bases each). V lost 6 bases to trimming and J lost 2 bases, with 10 bases between them. The CDR3 totals 14 residues. CDR3 sequence: CASRGTANTGELFF. DNA of the CDR3: TGTGCCAGCAGGGGGACGGCTAACACCGGGGAGCTGTTTTTT.

This chain joins TRBV29-1 and TRBJ2-1, with 14 nucleotides matching TRBD2. The CDR3 extends over 15 amino acids. The junction had 13 bases not matched to a gene; V was cut back by 8 bases and J by 10 bases. Germline CDR1 SQVTM, CDR2 ANQGSEA. The chain's CDR3 is CSLTPGTSGSSEQFF. The CDR3 nucleotides read TGCAGCCTCACCCCCGGGACTAGCGGGAGTTCGGAGCAGTTCTTC.

This clonotype was detected a few times. The V call is TRBV11-3, the J call TRBJ1-6, with D hard to call. Germline assignment: CDR1 SGHNT and CDR2 YENEEA. The CDR3 spans 12 residues. V was pared by 3 bases and J by 8 bases, with 5 bases between. Here the CDR3 DNA reads TGTGCCAGCAGCTTCCCTTATTCACCCCTCCACTTT. Translation: CASSFPYSPLHF.

The table lists this clonotype with many counts. J is TRBJ1-1 and V is TRBV29-1, with 8 positions matching TRBD1. V was pared by 3 bases and J by 7 bases, with 4 bases of the junction left unmatched. The CDR3 has 12 amino acids. From germline, CDR1 is SQVTM and CDR2 ANQGSEA. The CDR3 is CSVDQGAFEAFF. The CDR3 DNA sequence: TGCAGCGTTGACCAGGGGGCTTTTGAAGCTTTCTTT.

This clonotype was seen many times. V is TRBV20-1 and J is TRBJ2-3, with D unresolved. The V end was cut by 4 bases, the J end by 1 base, with 12 bases between. The CDR3 runs to 14 residues. The germline V gene has CDR1 DFQATT and CDR2 SNEGSKA (reference sequence). CDR3 coding DNA: TGCAGTGCTATTGCGTCGACGGGCACAGATACGCAGTATTTT. Amino acid sequence: CSAIASTGTDTQYF.

This clonotype was seen at least ten times. The chain uses TRBV28 and TRBJ2-7, with TRBD1 as a possible D gene (6 bases). Per germline, CDR1 MDHEN and CDR2 SYDVKM. The CDR3 spans 18 residues. Trimming cost V 4 bases and J 1 base, with 23 bases left between them. In DNA, the CDR3 is TGTGCCAGCAGTTCTGTGGGTTTGGGGGCTCGTCTTTCCTACGAGCAGTACTTC. Its protein product is CASSSVGLGARLSYEQYF.

This clonotype was picked up many times. The chain couples TRBV5-6 to TRBJ2-1, with a tentative D call TRBD2 (5 bases). The CDR3 extends over 12 amino acids. In germline, CDR1 is SGHDT, CDR2 YYEEEE. V was shortened by 0 bases and J by 9 bases, with 7 bases between the two germline ends. In DNA form, the CDR3 reads TGTGCCAGCAGCTTGGCGGCGGGTGAGCAGTTCTTC. Translating gives CASSLAAGEQFF.

This clonotype was seen only a few times. The chain recombines TRBV9 with TRBJ2-2, with 13 bases identical to TRBD2. Germline CDR1 is SGDLS and CDR2 is YYNGEE. The CDR3 totals 17 residues. V lost 2 bases, J lost 0 bases, and 1 base stayed unmatched. The DNA of the CDR3 is TGTGCCAGCAGCGTGACTAGCGGGGGGTCGAACACCGGGGAGCTGTTTTTT. Its protein product is CASSVTSGGSNTGELFF. The whole variable domain, remainder taken from reference TRBV9 and TRBJ2-2, is DSGVTQTPKHLITATGQRVTLRCSPRSGDLSVYWYQQSLDQGLQFLIQYYNGEERAKGNILERFSAQQFPDLHSELNLSSLELGDSALYFCASSVTSGGSNTGELFFGEGSRLTVL.

This clonotype was observed many times. The rearrangement joins TRBV3-1 to TRBJ2-7; 8 positions agree with TRBD2. Germline V gene data show CDR1 as LGHDT and CDR2 as YNNKEL (reference sequence). V was pared by 1 base and J by 0 bases, with 2 bases of the junction left unmatched. The CDR3 loop spans 15 amino acids. CDR3 loop: CASSQALADSYEQYF. The DNA of the CDR3 is TGTGCCAGCAGCCAAGCACTAGCGGACTCCTACGAGCAGTACTTC.

This clonotype has ten or more counts. This rearrangement joins TRBV7-2 to TRBJ1-6; D ambiguous. The germline gives CDR1 SGHTA, CDR2 FQGNSA. This CDR3 is 13 amino acids long. The V and J ends lost 5 bases and 7 bases respectively, with 9 bases between them. The CDR3 DNA follows: TGTGCCAGCAGCAGGCAGAACAATTCACCCCTCCACTTT. It specifies CASSRQNNSPLHF.